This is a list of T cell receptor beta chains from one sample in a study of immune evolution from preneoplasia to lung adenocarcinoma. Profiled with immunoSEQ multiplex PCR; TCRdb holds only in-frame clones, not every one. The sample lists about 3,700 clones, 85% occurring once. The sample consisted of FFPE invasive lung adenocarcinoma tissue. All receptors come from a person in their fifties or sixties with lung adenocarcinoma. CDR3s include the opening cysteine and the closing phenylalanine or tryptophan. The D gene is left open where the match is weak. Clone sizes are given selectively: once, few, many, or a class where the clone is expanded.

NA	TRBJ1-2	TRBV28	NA	TGTGCCAGCAGTTTATCCGCGGGTAACTATGGCTACACCTTC	CASSLSAGNYGYTF
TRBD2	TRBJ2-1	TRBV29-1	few	TGCAGCGTTGAACTGAGCGGGAGCTCCTACAATGAGCAGTTCTTC	CSVELSGSSYNEQFF
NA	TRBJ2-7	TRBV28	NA	TGTGCCAGCATCGGCCAGTACCCCCTGGAGAGGGAGCAGTACTTC	CASIGQYPLEREQYF
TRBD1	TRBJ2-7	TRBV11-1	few	TGTGCCAGCAGCCAGGGGACAGGGGACATCGACGAGCAGTACTTC	CASSQGTGDIDEQYF
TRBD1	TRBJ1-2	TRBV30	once	TGTGCCTGGAACGGACAGGGAACCTCCACTAACTATGGCTACACCTTC	CAWNGQGTSTNYGYTF
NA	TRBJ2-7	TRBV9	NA	TGTGCCAGCAGCGTAGGGGACGCGGGGAGCTACGAGCAGTACTTC	CASSVGDAGSYEQYF
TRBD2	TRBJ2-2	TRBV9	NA	TGTGCCAGCAGCCCAGGGACTAGCGGGGTCGGGGAGCTGTTTTTT	CASSPGTSGVGELFF
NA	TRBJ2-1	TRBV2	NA	TGTGCCAGCAGCGTTACTAGCTATGTCAATGAGCAGTTCTTC	CASSVTSYVNEQFF
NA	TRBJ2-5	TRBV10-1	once	TGCGCCAGCAGTGAGACCCCGGGGGAGACCCAGTACTTC	CASSETPGETQYF
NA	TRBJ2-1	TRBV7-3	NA	TGTGCCAGCAGTTCCCAAAGGGGATTAGTGTTCTTC	CASSSQRGLVFF
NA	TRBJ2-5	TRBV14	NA	TGTGCCAGCAGCCAAGATAGTGGGTTCTTGGAGACCCAGTACTTC	CASSQDSGFLETQYF
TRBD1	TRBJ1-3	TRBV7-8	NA	TGTGCCAGCAGCTTAGGGGGGGAGGGGGCAGGAAACACCATATATTTT	CASSLGGEGAGNTIYF
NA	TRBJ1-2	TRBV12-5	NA	TGTGCTAGTGGTTTGCACGGGACATCAGCCTATGGCTACACCTTC	CASGLHGTSAYGYTF
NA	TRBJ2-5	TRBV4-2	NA	TGTGCCAGCAGCCAAGATATAGGGTTGGAGACCCAGTACTTC	CASSQDIGLETQYF
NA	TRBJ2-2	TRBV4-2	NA	TGTGCCAGCAGCCAAGCGCCTAAGCCAGGGACCGGGGAGCTGTTTTTT	CASSQAPKPGTGELFF
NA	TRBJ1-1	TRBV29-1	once	TGCAGCGTGCCCGTTGGCACTGAAGCTTTCTTT	CSVPVGTEAFF
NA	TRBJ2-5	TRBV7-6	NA	TGTGCCAGCAGCTTAAGTGGTAGCGGACAAGAGACCCAGTACTTC	CASSLSGSGQETQYF
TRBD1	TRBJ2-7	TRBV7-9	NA	TGTGCCAGCAGCCGGGGCAGGGGGCTCTACGAGCAGTACTTC	CASSRGRGLYEQYF
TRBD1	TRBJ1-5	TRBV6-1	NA	TGTGCCAGCAGTGAATCGAGACAGGGGATGTTCAATCAGCCCCAGCATTTT	CASSESRQGMFNQPQHF
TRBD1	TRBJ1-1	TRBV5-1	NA	TGCGCCAGCAGCTCTACAGGGGGCGACGAAGCTTTCTTT	CASSSTGGDEAFF
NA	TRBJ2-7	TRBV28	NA	TGTGCCAGCAGTTTACAACAGAGCTCCTACGAGCAGTACTTC	CASSLQQSSYEQYF
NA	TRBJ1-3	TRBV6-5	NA	TGTGCCAGCACGGGGGGTTTCTCTGGAAACACCATATATTTT	CASTGGFSGNTIYF
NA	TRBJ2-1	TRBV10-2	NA	TGCGCCAGCAGTACCTCCCCGCTAGCTGGAGTTGAGCAGTTCTTC	CASSTSPLAGVEQFF
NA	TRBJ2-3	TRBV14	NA	TGTGCCAGCAGCCCCTTAGCGGGGACAGTAAGCACAGATACGCAGTATTTT	CASSPLAGTVSTDTQYF
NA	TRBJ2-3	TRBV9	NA	TGTGCCAGCAGCGGAGGGGGACCCCCCACAGATACGCAGTATTTT	CASSGGGPPTDTQYF
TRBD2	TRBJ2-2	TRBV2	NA	TGTGCCAGCAGACCGAGGACTAGCGGGAGTTCAGGGAACACCGGGGAGCTGTTTTTT	CASRPRTSGSSGNTGELFF
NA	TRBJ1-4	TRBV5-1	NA	TGCGCCAGCAGCTTGGGGCGTCCGACTAATGAAAAACTGTTTTTT	CASSLGRPTNEKLFF
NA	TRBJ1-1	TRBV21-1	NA	TGTGCCAGCAGCAAACGCAGGGAACCTGAAGCTTTCTTT	CASSKRREPEAFF
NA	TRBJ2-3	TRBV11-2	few	TGTGCCAGCAGCTTAGAGGGAGCTTATAGCACAGATACGCAGTATTTT	CASSLEGAYSTDTQYF
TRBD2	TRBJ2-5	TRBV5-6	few	TGTGCCAGCAGCTGGGCCCGGACTAGCGTTTCCCAAGAGACCCAGTACTTC	CASSWARTSVSQETQYF
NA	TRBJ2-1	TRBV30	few	TGTGCCTGGAAACAACAGGGCTTGGTGTACAATGAGCAGTTCTTC	CAWKQQGLVYNEQFF
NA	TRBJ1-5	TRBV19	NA	TGTGCCAGTAGTATGGCAGCGGGCAGGGGCAATCAGCCCCAGCATTTT	CASSMAAGRGNQPQHF
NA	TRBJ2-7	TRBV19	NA	TGTGCCAGTAGTCCGCAACCATTATCCTACGAGCAGTACTTC	CASSPQPLSYEQYF
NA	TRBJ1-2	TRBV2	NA	TGTGCCAGCAGGGACCGAAACTATGGCTACACCTTC	CASRDRNYGYTF
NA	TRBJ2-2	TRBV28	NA	TGTGCCAGCAGCCGGTGGGCGAACACCGGGGAGCTGTTTTTT	CASSRWANTGELFF
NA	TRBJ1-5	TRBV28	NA	TGTGCCAGCAGTTTGGCGCGGGATAATCAGCCCCAGCATTTT	CASSLARDNQPQHF
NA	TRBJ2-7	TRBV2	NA	TGTGCCAGCAGTGAATATTTAGGGGCCTACGAGCAGTACTTC	CASSEYLGAYEQYF
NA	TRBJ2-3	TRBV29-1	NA	TGCAGCGTTGACCTGAGCCTGGATACGCAGTATTTT	CSVDLSLDTQYF
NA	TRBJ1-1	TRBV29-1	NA	TGCAGCGTTGATGCGGGGTTGAACACTGAAGCTTTCTTT	CSVDAGLNTEAFF
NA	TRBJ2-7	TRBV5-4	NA	TGTGCCAGCAGCTTGTCGGAGGCGGAGTACTTC	CASSLSEAEYF
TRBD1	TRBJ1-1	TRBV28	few	TGTGCCAGCAGTTATTATGGGGAGACAGGGGAGGTTGACACTGAAGCTTTCTTT	CASSYYGETGEVDTEAFF
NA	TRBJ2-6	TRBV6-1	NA	TGTGCCAGCAGTGAACCAAGCTCTGGGGCCAACGTCCTGACTTTC	CASSEPSSGANVLTF
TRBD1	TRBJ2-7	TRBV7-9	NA	TGTGCCAGCAGCCAACCGGGACAGGGAACCTACGAGCAGTACTTC	CASSQPGQGTYEQYF
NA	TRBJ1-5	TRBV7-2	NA	TGTGCCAGCAGCTTAGGAGGGACAACGAAGTGGCCCCAGCATTTT	CASSLGGTTKWPQHF
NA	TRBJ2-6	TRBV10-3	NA	TGTGCCATCAGTGAGTCTTACCGTCTGGCCAACGTCCTGACTTTC	CAISESYRLANVLTF
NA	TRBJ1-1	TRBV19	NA	TGTGCCAGTACCCTAGAGGGCGTAATGAACACTGAAGCTTTCTTT	CASTLEGVMNTEAFF
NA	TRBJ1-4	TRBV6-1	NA	TGTGCCAGCAGTGAAGCGCGGGGAGGGGTCGAAAAACTGTTTTTT	CASSEARGGVEKLFF
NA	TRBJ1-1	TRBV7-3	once	TGTGCCAGCAGCTCCCTGTCAGGCACTGAAGCTTTCTTT	CASSSLSGTEAFF
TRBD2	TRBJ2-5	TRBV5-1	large	TGCGCCAGCAGCCCGGGGGGACTGGGCCAAGAGACCCAGTACTTC	CASSPGGLGQETQYF
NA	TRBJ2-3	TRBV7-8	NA	TGTGCCAGCAGCCCCCAATCGTACCTAGCCCAGAACACAGATACGCAGTATTTT	CASSPQSYLAQNTDTQYF
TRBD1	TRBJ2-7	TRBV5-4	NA	TGTGCCAGCAGCCGGGACAGGGAGTTCGAGCAGTACTTC	CASSRDREFEQYF